This entry lists 2 T cell receptor beta chains sequenced from one sample in a study of shared clonotypes between healthy human individuals. Produced via immunoSEQ multiplex PCR; TCRdb's table is partial and in-frame only. The table lists 950,000 to 1,300,000 clones, around 74% of them singletons. Sequenced input: memory CD4+ T cells sorted from blood. Documented subset: CD45RA-negative fraction. Receptors originate from a man aged 18 to 35 in good health.

The gene calls are TRBV7-9 and TRBJ2-5; 11 nucleotides line up with TRBD1. The CDR3 covers 16 residues. Germline V gene data show CDR1 as SEHNR and CDR2 as FQNEAQ (reference sequence). Losses at the gene ends were 5 bases for V and 5 bases for J; bases not matched to a gene: 10. This chain's CDR3 is CASSASGTGGWETQYF. The CDR3 bases are TGTGCCAGCAGCGCCTCCGGGACAGGGGGATGGGAGACCCAGTACTTC.

This clone was seen only a few times. The chain links TRBV10-3 to TRBJ1-4; 8 bases match TRBD1. The CDR3 is made up of 13 amino acids. Germline V lookup: CDR1 ENHRY, CDR2 SYGVKD. The V gene end was trimmed by 11 bases and the J gene end by 5 bases; junction bases not matched to a gene: 7. CDR3 sequence (DNA): TGTGCCTCCCGGGACAGGAACAATGAAAAACTGTTTTTT. The encoded protein is CASRDRNNEKLFF.